A single sample gave rise to the 18 T cell receptor beta chains below, sequenced in a study of control samples from healthy donors and cancer patients (dated by TCRdb to 2018 to 2021). The library was prepared using the immunoSEQ multiplex PCR assay. This immuneACCESS table, as held by TCRdb, lists in-frame sequences with V and J called but not all clones. Of the missing ones, under half trace to an unresolved V gene in checked studies; the others have no known cause. In this sample the table shows 95,000 to 150,000 clones, around nine tenths of which occur a single time. Around an eighth of the sample is taken by the ten largest. Sequencing used blood. All receptors come from a man between 25 and 39 years old in good health.

The chain is built from TRBV27 and TRBJ1-2; D not certain. V lost 4 bases to trimming and J lost 4 bases, with 4 bases between them. Germline CDR1 MNHEY, CDR2 SMNVEV (reference sequence). The CDR3 is 11 residues long. The CDR3 DNA reads TGTGCCAGCAGTTCTGGCTATGGCTACACCTTC. It yields the protein CASSSGYGYTF.

The chain carries TRBV27 and TRBJ2-2, with 7 bases that match TRBD1. Germline-derived CDR1 and CDR2 are MNHEY and SMNVEV (reference sequence). The J segment lost 2 bases and the V segment lost 5 bases, leaving 8 bases of the junction unmatched. The CDR3 totals 16 residues. The DNA of the CDR3 is TGTGCCAGCAGTCTAACAGGGGCCGTCAACACCGGGGAGCTGTTTTTT. It encodes CASSLTGAVNTGELFF.

The CDR3 protein is CASSPGQINSPLHF. The CDR3 DNA is TGTGCCAGCAGCCCGGGACAGATTAATTCACCCCTCCACTTT. The V call is TRBV6-2 or TRBV6-3, the J call TRBJ1-6, with TRBD1 identical over 7 bases. This CDR3 contains 14 residues. The V segment lost 6 bases and the J segment 6 bases; nucleotides outside the gene matches: 5. Germline-derived CDR1 and CDR2 are MNHEY and SVGEGT.

This CDR3 reads CSVGQGDSGANVLTF. The CDR3, as DNA: TGCAGCGTGGGACAGGGGGACTCTGGGGCCAACGTCCTGACTTTC. This rearrangement joins TRBV29-1 to TRBJ2-6; the match to TRBD1 covers 11 bases. J lost 0 bases, V lost 6 bases, and 1 base had no gene match. This CDR3 region has 15 residues. Germline lookup yields CDR1 SQVTM and CDR2 ANQGSEA.

The chain has TRBV2 and TRBJ1-2; D is unclear. From germline, CDR1 is SNHLY and CDR2 FYNNEI. The V and J ends lost 4 bases and 2 bases respectively, with 8 bases between them. This CDR3 contains 13 residues. CDR3 in DNA: TGTGCCAGCAGTGGGAAACAGAACTATGGCTACACCTTC. It codes for CASSGKQNYGYTF.

The J gene is TRBJ1-2, the V gene TRBV7-9; D perhaps matches TRBD1 (6 bases). Germline V gives CDR1 SEHNR, CDR2 FQNEAQ (reference sequence). This CDR3 is built from 13 residues. The V end lost 5 bases, the J end lost 6 bases, and 13 bases lay between the germline ends. DNA for the CDR3: TGTGCCAGCAGCCCCGGACAGAGTCATGGCTACACCTTC. Translating gives CASSPGQSHGYTF.

The rearrangement uses TRBV9 and TRBJ1-5, with 9 bases lining up with TRBD1. After removal of 4 bases from V and 5 bases from J, the junction contained 4 bases not matched to a gene. CDR3 length: 14 amino acids. Germline CDR1 reads SGDLS; CDR2 reads YYNGEE. CDR3 region: CASSLGQGHQPQHF. The CDR3 bases are TGTGCCAGCAGCCTGGGACAGGGTCATCAGCCCCAGCATTTT.

V and J are TRBV4-2 and TRBJ2-1; 7 nucleotides match TRBD2. J gave up 4 bases and V 1 base, and 4 bases lay outside the gene matches. This CDR3 has 15 residues. Germline loops: CDR1 LGHNA, CDR2 YNFKEQ. The CDR3 DNA is TGTGCCAGCAGCCAAGCGGCAGCGGGGTACAATGAGCAGTTCTTC. As protein: CASSQAAAGYNEQFF.

The rearrangement links TRBV2 to TRBJ2-3, with no clear D. The V and J ends lost 0 bases and 3 bases respectively, with 7 bases between them. The CDR3 contains 14 residues. Germline lookup yields CDR1 SNHLY and CDR2 FYNNEI. The DNA for the CDR3 is TGTGCCAGCAGTGAAGCGCTTCCGACAGATACGCAGTATTTT. This translates into CASSEALPTDTQYF.

The chain joins TRBV18 to TRBJ2-7, with 8 bases matching TRBD1. Germline-derived CDR1 and CDR2 are KGHSH and LQKENI. After removal of 3 bases from V and 1 base from J, the junction contained 8 bases not matched to a gene. The CDR3 contains 16 residues. The CDR3 protein is CASSPRTGPTSYEQYV. The CDR3 bases are TGTGCCAGCTCACCGCGGACAGGGCCGACTTCCTACGAGCAGTACGTC.

The rearrangement joins TRBV5-6 to TRBJ2-5; 7 bases line up with TRBD1. Germline loops: CDR1 SGHDT, CDR2 YYEEEE. With V trimmed by 6 bases and J by 0 bases, 11 bases remained unmatched. This CDR3 has 16 amino acids. The CDR3 sequence: CASTTTWGTDQETQYF. CDR3 sequence (DNA): TGTGCCAGCACCACTACCTGGGGGACAGACCAAGAGACCCAGTACTTC.

The chain combines TRBV6-5 with TRBJ2-1; the D gene is possibly TRBD1 (6 bases). The germline CDR1 and CDR2 sequences are MNHEY and SVGAGI. The V end was cut by 2 bases, the J end by 8 bases, with 13 bases between. This CDR3 has 14 amino acids. CDR3 sequence: CASSYPGQRDEQFF. In DNA form, the CDR3 reads TGTGCCAGCAGTTACCCAGGACAGAGGGATGAGCAGTTCTTC.

In this sample, this clone turned up once. J is TRBJ2-7 and V is TRBV3-1 (or the pseudogene TRBV3-2), with D perhaps matching TRBD1 (6 bases). Germline values: CDR1 LGHDT, CDR2 YNNKEL (reference sequence). The CDR3 totals 15 residues. Trimming pared 3 bases from V and 6 bases from J, leaving 18 bases between. This chain's CDR3 is CASSQTSGEAAEQYV. CDR3 sequence (DNA): TGTGCCAGCAGCCAGACATCAGGGGAAGCGGCCGAGCAGTACGTC.

The chain couples TRBV6-5 to TRBJ1-4; D perhaps matches TRBD1 (5 bases). The CDR3 spans 14 residues. The V and J ends lost 5 bases and 3 bases respectively, with 10 bases between them. Looked up from germline, CDR1 is MNHEY and CDR2 is SVGAGI. Written as DNA, the CDR3 is TGTGCCAGCAGTCCCCGACAGCCTAATGAAAAACTGTTTTTT. Protein: CASSPRQPNEKLFF.

The CDR3 DNA follows: TGTGCCTGGAGTAGGAGGGGAAGCAATCAGCCCCAGCATTTT. Amino acid sequence: CAWSRRGSNQPQHF. The chain is built from TRBV30 and TRBJ1-5; possible D gene TRBD1, 5 bases. Trimming left V 2 bases short and J 1 base short, with 9 bases between. Per germline, CDR1 GTSNPN and CDR2 SVGIG (reference sequence). This CDR3 has 14 residues.

V is TRBV4-2 and J is TRBJ2-3; 16 nucleotides match TRBD2. Germline values: CDR1 LGHNA, CDR2 YNFKEQ. J was trimmed by 3 bases and V by 5 bases; bases with no gene match: 14. The length of the CDR3 is 20 residues. The CDR3 here is CASSVLAGTSGGAETDTQYF. DNA of the CDR3: TGTGCCAGCAGCGTCCTGGCCGGGACTAGCGGGGGGGCCGAGACAGATACGCAGTATTTT.

V usage is TRBV2 and J usage is TRBJ2-7; 8 bases line up with TRBD1. The CDR3 spans 12 residues. Trimming cost V 7 bases and J 3 bases; bases outside gene matches: 2. Germline V gene data show CDR1 as SNHLY and CDR2 as FYNNEI. The CDR3 region is CASKDRVYEQYF. The CDR3 nucleotides read TGTGCCAGCAAGGACAGGGTCTACGAGCAGTACTTC.

The chain joins TRBV19 to TRBJ1-5; D is unclear. Germline V gene lookup returns CDR1 LNHDA and CDR2 SQIVND (reference sequence). V lost 7 bases, J lost 3 bases, and 10 bases lay in between. This CDR3 is 13 amino acids long. The CDR3 nucleotides are TGTGCCAGTACGCTGGGTTACAATCAGCCCCAGCATTTT. Residues: CASTLGYNQPQHF.